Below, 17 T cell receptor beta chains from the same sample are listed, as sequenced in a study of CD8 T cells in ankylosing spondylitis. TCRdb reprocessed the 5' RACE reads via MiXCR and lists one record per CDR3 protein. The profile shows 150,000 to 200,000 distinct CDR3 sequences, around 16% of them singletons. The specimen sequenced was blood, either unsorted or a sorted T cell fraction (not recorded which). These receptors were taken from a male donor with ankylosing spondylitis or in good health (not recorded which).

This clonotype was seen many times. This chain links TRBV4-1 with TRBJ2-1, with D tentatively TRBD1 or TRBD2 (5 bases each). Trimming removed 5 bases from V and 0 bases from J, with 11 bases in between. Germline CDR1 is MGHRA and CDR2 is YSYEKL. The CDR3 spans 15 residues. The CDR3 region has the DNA TGCGCCAGCAGCTCGGGACGGAGCTCCTACAATGAGCAGTTCTTC. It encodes CASSSGRSSYNEQFF.

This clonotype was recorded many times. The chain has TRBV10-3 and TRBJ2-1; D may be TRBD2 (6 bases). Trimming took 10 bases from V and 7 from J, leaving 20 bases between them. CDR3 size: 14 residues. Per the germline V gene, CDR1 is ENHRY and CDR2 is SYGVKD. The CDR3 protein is CATIGGTVENEQFF. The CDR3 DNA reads TGTGCCACCATCGGGGGAACGGTTGAGAATGAGCAGTTCTTC.

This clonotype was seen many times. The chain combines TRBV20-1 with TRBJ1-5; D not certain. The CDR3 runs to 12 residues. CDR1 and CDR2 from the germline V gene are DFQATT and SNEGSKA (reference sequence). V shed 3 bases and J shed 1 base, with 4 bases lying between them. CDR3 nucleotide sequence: TGCAGTGCTAGGAAGAGCAATCAGCCCCAGCATTTT. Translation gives CSARKSNQPQHF.

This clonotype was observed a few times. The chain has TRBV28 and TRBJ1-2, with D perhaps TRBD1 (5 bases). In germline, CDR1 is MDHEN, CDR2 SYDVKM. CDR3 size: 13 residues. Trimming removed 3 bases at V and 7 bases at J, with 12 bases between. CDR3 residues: CASSLGGTRGYTF. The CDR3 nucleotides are TGTGCCAGCAGTTTGGGTGGGACTCGTGGCTACACCTTC.

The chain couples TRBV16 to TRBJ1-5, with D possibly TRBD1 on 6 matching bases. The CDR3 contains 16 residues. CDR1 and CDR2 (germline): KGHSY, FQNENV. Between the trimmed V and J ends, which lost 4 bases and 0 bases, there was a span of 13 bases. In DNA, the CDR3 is TGTGCCAGCAGCCGACGGACAGACTATAGCAATCAGCCCCAGCATTTT. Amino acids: CASSRRTDYSNQPQHF.

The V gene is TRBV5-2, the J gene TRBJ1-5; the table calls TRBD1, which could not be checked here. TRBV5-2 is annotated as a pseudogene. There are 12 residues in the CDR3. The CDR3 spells CASKQGNQPQHF. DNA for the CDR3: TGTGCCAGCAAGCAGGGAAATCAGCCCCAGCATTTT.

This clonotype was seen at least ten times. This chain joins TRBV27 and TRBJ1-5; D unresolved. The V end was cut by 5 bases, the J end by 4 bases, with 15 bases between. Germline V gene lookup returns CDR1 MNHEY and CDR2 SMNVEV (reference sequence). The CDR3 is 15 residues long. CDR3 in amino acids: CASSPSAGFNQPQHF. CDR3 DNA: TGTGCCAGCAGTCCCTCTGCAGGCTTTAATCAGCCCCAGCATTTT.

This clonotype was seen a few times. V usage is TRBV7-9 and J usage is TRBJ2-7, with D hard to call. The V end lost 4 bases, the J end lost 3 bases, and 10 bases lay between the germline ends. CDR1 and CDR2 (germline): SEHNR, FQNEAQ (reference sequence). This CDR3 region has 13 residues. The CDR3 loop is CASSSTHIYEQYF. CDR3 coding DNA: TGTGCCAGCAGCTCGACCCACATCTACGAGCAGTACTTC.

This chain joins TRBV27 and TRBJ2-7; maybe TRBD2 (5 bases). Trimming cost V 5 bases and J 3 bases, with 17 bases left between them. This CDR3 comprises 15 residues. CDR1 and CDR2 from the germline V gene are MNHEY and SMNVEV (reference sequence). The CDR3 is CASSLTSREFYEQYF. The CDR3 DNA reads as TGTGCCAGCAGTCTGACCTCCCGGGAATTCTACGAGCAGTACTTC.

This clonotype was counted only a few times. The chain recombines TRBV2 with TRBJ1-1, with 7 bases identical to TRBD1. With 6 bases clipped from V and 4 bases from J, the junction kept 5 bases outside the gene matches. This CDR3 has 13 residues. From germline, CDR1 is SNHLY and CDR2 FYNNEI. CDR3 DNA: TGTGCCAGCAGGGGACAGATCGGCACTGAAGCTTTCTTT. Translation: CASRGQIGTEAFF.

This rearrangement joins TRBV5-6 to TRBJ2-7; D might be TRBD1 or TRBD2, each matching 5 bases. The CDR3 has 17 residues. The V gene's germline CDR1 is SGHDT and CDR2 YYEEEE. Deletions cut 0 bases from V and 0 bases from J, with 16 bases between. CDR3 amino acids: CASSLASEGPSSYEQYF. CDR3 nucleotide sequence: TGTGCCAGCAGCTTGGCCTCCGAGGGGCCCAGCTCCTACGAGCAGTACTTC.

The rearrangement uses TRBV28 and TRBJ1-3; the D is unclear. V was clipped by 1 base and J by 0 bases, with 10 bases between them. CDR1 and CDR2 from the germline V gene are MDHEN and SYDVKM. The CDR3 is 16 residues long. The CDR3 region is CASSLYAASSGNTIYF. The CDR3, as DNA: TGTGCCAGCAGTTTATATGCTGCCTCCTCTGGAAACACCATATATTTT.

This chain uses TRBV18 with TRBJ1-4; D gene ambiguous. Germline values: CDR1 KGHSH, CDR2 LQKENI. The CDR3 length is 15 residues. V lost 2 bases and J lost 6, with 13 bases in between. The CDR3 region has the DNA TGTGCCAGCTCACCAGTACAGATATATGATGAAAAACTGTTTTTT. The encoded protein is CASSPVQIYDEKLFF.

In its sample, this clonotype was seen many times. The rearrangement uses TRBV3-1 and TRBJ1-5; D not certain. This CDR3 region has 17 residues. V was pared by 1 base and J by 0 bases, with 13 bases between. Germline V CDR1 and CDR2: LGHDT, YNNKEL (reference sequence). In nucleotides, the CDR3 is TGTGCCAGCAGCCAAGGAGGCAGACCTTATAGCAATCAGCCCCAGCATTTT. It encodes CASSQGGRPYSNQPQHF.

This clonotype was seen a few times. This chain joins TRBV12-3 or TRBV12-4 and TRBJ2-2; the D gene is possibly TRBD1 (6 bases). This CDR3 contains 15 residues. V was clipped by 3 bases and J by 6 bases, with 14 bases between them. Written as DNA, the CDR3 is TGTGCCAGCAGTTTGGTTACAGGGTCTGCCGGGGAGCTGTTTTTT. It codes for CASSLVTGSAGELFF.

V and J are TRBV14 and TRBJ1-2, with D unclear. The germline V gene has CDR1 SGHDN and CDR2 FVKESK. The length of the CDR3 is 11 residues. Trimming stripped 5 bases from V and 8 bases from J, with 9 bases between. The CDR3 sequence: CASSKSGGYTF. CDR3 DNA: TGTGCCAGCAGCAAATCGGGAGGCTACACCTTC.

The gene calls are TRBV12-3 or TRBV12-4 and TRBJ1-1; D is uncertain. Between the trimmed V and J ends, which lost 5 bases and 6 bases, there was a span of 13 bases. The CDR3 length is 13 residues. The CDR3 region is CASSLRPGSEAFF. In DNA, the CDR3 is TGTGCCAGCAGTCTCCGGCCCGGTTCTGAAGCTTTCTTT.